Presented here are 3 T cell receptor beta chains from one specimen sequenced in a study of cytomegalovirus exposure and HLA in healthy donors. A multiplex PCR was run with 60 Vbeta primers and 13 Jbeta primers. The data were produced by immunoSEQ multiplex PCR, yet TCRdb's version contains in-frame clones alone and is incomplete. The sample carries around 160,000 clones, around 86% recorded once. Sequenced input: PBMCs. These TCRs come from a man in his fifties or sixties in good health and CMV-seropositive.

This clone was seen a handful of times. The V gene is TRBV5-6, the J gene TRBJ2-7; possibly TRBD2 for D (7 bases). The V and J ends lost 1 base and 7 bases respectively, with 21 bases between them. The germline CDR1 and CDR2 sequences are SGHDT and YYEEEE. The CDR3 runs to 16 residues. CDR3 loop: CASSLQGLADRGEQYF. The CDR3 DNA is TGTGCCAGCAGCTTGCAGGGGCTAGCGGACCGAGGAGAGCAGTACTTC.

This chain links TRBV4-3 with TRBJ1-1, with D perhaps matching TRBD1 (5 bases). Germline CDR1 LGHNA, CDR2 YSLEER. This CDR3 has 16 residues. Trimming left V 0 bases short and J 5 bases short, with 16 bases between. As DNA, the CDR3 is TGCGCCAGCAGCCAAGATTTGGGGTTGCGGGGGACTGAAGCTTTCTTT. Its protein is CASSQDLGLRGTEAFF.

J is TRBJ2-1 and V is TRBV5-1; D remains unclear. This CDR3 region has 13 residues. The germline V and J ends were trimmed by 4 bases and 6 bases, with 11 bases remaining between them. CDR1 is SGHRS, CDR2 YFSETQ, per germline. The CDR3: CASSPVPRNEQFF. DNA for the CDR3: TGCGCCAGCAGCCCGGTACCGCGCAATGAGCAGTTCTTC.